This T cell receptor beta chain was captured in a study of blood T cell repertoires in COVID-19. About the study: Sources were T cells, B-cell-depleted T cells, or PBMCs; the material itself was cDNA or gDNA.

V was cut by 0 bases and J by 1 base, with 12 bases left in between. From germline, CDR1 is GTSNPN and CDR2 SVGIG (reference sequence). This CDR3 contains 15 residues. This table comes from immunoSEQ multiplex PCR, and its TCRdb copy is limited to in-frame clones, with some not included. Of around 130,000 clones detected, 87% appear once; the ten largest clones hold roughly 2.1%. V and J are TRBV30 and TRBJ1-2; unclear D gene. The TCR originated in a woman aged 45-60 years with acute or convalescent COVID-19. The sample was peripheral blood. The CDR3 spells CAWSVPGSFNYGYTF. The CDR3 nucleotides are TGTGCCTGGAGTGTACCAGGTAGTTTTAACTATGGCTACACCTTC.